The 16 T cell receptor beta chains reported below all come from one sample, sequenced in a study of spatial heterogeneity in lung cancer. A single record per CDR3 protein comes from TCRdb applying MiXCR to the 5' RACE reads. The table shows tens of thousands of distinct CDR3 sequences, with roughly 7.2% occurring only once. Time point given: sample taken at primary tumor resection. Sequenced material: PBMCs, taken at surgery. Receptor source: a female donor with early-stage non-small cell lung cancer.

The chain employs TRBV7-9 and TRBJ2-5; 7 bases agree with TRBD1. Germline V gives CDR1 SEHNR, CDR2 FQNEAQ (reference sequence). J gave up 5 bases and V 7 bases, and 10 bases lay outside the gene matches. The CDR3 spans 14 residues. The CDR3 sequence: CASTTRQGWETQYF. In nucleotides, the CDR3 is TGTGCCAGCACCACCCGACAGGGTTGGGAGACCCAGTACTTC.

This clonotype turned up a few times. This chain joins TRBV5-5 and TRBJ1-6; D not resolved. With 2 bases removed from V and 0 bases from J, the gap between germline ends came to 9 bases. CDR3 length: 16 amino acids. The germline V gene has CDR1 SGHKS and CDR2 YYEKEE (reference sequence). CDR3 sequence: CASSLPESSYNSPLHF. The CDR3 DNA sequence: TGTGCCAGCAGCTTACCGGAGAGCTCCTATAATTCACCCCTCCACTTT.

This clonotype was counted between two and nine times. The gene calls are TRBV7-2 and TRBJ1-3; D uncertain. V lost 2 bases and J lost 5, with 7 bases in between. Germline V lookup: CDR1 SGHTA, CDR2 FQGNSA. The CDR3 covers 13 residues. The CDR3 here is CASSLYQRNTIYF. For the CDR3, the DNA is TGTGCCAGCAGCTTATATCAGAGAAACACCATATATTTT. The variable domain in full, with the rest retrieved from reference TRBV7-2 and TRBJ1-3, is GAGVSQSPSNKVTEKGKDVELRCDPISGHTALYWYRQSLGQGLEFLIYFQGNSAPDKSGLPSDRFSAERTGGSVSTLTIQRTQQEDSAVYLCASSLYQRNTIYFGEGSWLTVV.

This clonotype was recorded many times. J is TRBJ2-3 and V is TRBV3-1; 10 nucleotides align to TRBD2. CDR1 and CDR2 from the germline V gene are LGHDT and YNNKEL (reference sequence). V dropped 1 base and J dropped 2; count of bases not matched to a gene: 6. This CDR3 contains 17 residues. In nucleotides, the CDR3 is TGTGCCAGCAGCCAAGGGTCTAGCGGGAGAATCACAGATACGCAGTATTTT. Translation: CASSQGSSGRITDTQYF.

Concerning this clonotype itself: A much larger clone differs from this one at a single base, so this may be a read error. The CDR3 DNA is TGTGCCAGCAGCCGAGAGCATAATTCACCCCTCCACTTT. Translated, it gives CASSREHNSPLHF. The chain combines TRBV7-2 with TRBJ1-6; D not certain. Germline V gene sequence: CDR1 SGHTA, CDR2 FQGNSA. The CDR3 contains 13 residues. Trimming cost V 5 bases and J 5 bases, with 7 bases left between them.

This clonotype was seen only a few times. The CDR3 nucleotides are TGCGCCAGCAGCCAGCCGGGACAGGCTTACGAGCAGTACTTC. Encoded protein: CASSQPGQAYEQYF. V is TRBV5-1 and J is TRBJ2-7; 8 nucleotides align to TRBD1. The CDR3 is 14 residues long. V lost 4 bases, J lost 4 bases, and 7 bases stayed unmatched. CDR1 SGHRS and CDR2 YFSETQ come from the germline V gene.

This clonotype was observed many times. V and J are TRBV6-5 and TRBJ2-3; TRBD2 aligns across 7 bases. The V gene end was trimmed by 8 bases and the J gene end by 4 bases; junction bases not matched to a gene: 9. The CDR3 consists of 14 residues. Germline V lookup: CDR1 MNHEY, CDR2 SVGAGI. Here the CDR3 DNA reads TGTGCCAGCCAACGGGGGGAGAGGCCAGATACGCAGTATTTT. Translated: CASQRGERPDTQYF.

In this sample, this clonotype turned up a few times. The chain joins TRBV30 to TRBJ2-3, with D hard to call. Trimming cost V 1 base and J 2 bases, with 25 bases left between them. The CDR3 spans 19 residues. Germline CDR1 GTSNPN, CDR2 SVGIG (reference sequence). The CDR3 nucleotides are TGTGCCTGGAGTGACCTCACCTCCACCGTTCCGGCGACCACAGATACGCAGTATTTT. Encoded protein: CAWSDLTSTVPATTDTQYF.

This clonotype was picked up many times. The chain employs TRBV5-5 and TRBJ1-1, with TRBD1 as a possible D gene (5 bases). Germline V gives CDR1 SGHKS, CDR2 YYEKEE (reference sequence). The CDR3 contains 14 residues. Trimming removed 2 bases at V and 1 base at J, with 9 bases between. The CDR3 sequence: CASSLWTSNTEAFF. DNA for the CDR3: TGTGCCAGCAGCTTATGGACATCGAACACTGAAGCTTTCTTT.

This clonotype was found many times. The chain employs TRBV7-3 and TRBJ2-1; the D gene is possibly TRBD2 (5 bases). Looked up from germline, CDR1 is SGHTA and CDR2 is FQGTGA. V lost 2 bases to trimming and J lost 4 bases, with 12 bases between them. The CDR3 is 15 residues long. CDR3 in amino acids: CASSLGWAGYNEQFF. In nucleotides, the CDR3 is TGTGCCAGCAGCTTAGGGTGGGCGGGTTACAATGAGCAGTTCTTC. Drawing the rest from reference TRBV7-3 and TRBJ2-1, the complete variable domain is GAGVSQTPSNKVTEKGKYVELRCDPISGHTALYWYRQSLGQGPEFLIYFQGTGAADDSGLPNDRFFAVRPEGSVSTLKIQRTERGDSAVYLCASSLGWAGYNEQFFGPGTRLTVL.

This clonotype was seen ten or more times. The chain combines TRBV7-2 with TRBJ2-7; no firm D call. The CDR3 totals 15 residues. Germline V gene data show CDR1 as SGHTA and CDR2 as FQGNSA. Trimming left V 1 base short and J 0 bases short, with 10 bases between. CDR3 DNA: TGTGCCAGCAGCTTAGAACGGGCCAGCTCCTACGAGCAGTACTTC. This sequence encodes CASSLERASSYEQYF.

The chain couples TRBV7-9 to TRBJ2-3; D unclear. V lost 5 bases and J 6 bases, leaving 18 bases between the germline ends. The CDR3 is made up of 15 amino acids. Germline V gene sequence: CDR1 SEHNR, CDR2 FQNEAQ (reference sequence). CDR3 sequence reads: CASSPRLDAPDTQYF. Written as DNA, the CDR3 is TGTGCCAGCAGCCCCCGACTCGATGCCCCGGATACGCAGTATTTT.

In this sample, this clonotype turned up many times. The chain is built from TRBV3-1 and TRBJ2-3; no reliable D call. Trimming took off 0 bases at V and 5 bases at J, with 9 bases between the two ends. Germline CDR1 LGHDT, CDR2 YNNKEL (reference sequence). The CDR3 is made up of 14 amino acids. The CDR3 DNA reads as TGTGCCAGCAGCCAAGATGTTTTCGAAGATACGCAGTATTTT. This encodes CASSQDVFEDTQYF.

Many counts were recorded for this clonotype. The chain has TRBV28 and TRBJ1-6; 9 bases map to TRBD1. CDR1 and CDR2 (germline): MDHEN, SYDVKM. The CDR3 runs 15 residues. V was pared by 6 bases and J by 7 bases, with 7 bases of the junction left unmatched. CDR3 region: CASRIGQGNNSPLHF. The CDR3 region has the DNA TGTGCCAGCAGAATCGGACAGGGGAACAATTCACCCCTCCACTTT.

This clonotype has at least ten counts. CDR3 amino acids: CASSLNRNYEQYF. As DNA, the CDR3 is TGTGCCAGCAGTTTGAACAGGAATTACGAGCAGTACTTC. The chain joins TRBV12-3 or TRBV12-4 to TRBJ2-7; D may be TRBD1 (5 bases). This CDR3 region has 13 residues. V was shortened by 3 bases and J by 4 bases, with 10 bases between the two germline ends.

This clonotype was counted only a few times. This chain connects TRBV28 to TRBJ1-2; TRBD1 agrees at 7 bases. Germline values: CDR1 MDHEN, CDR2 SYDVKM. With V trimmed by 6 bases and J by 5 bases, 6 bases remained unmatched. The CDR3 totals 13 residues. CDR3 DNA sequence: TGTGCCAGCAGGCAGACAGGGAATTATGGCTACACCTTC. It encodes CASRQTGNYGYTF.